This TCR beta chain was sequenced in a study of beta chain features in type 1 diabetes. General study findings and limits: Overrepresentation of cells with high TCR expression could result from cDNA sequencing. Shortening of TCRB CDR3s, moderate but significant, appeared in all four CD4+ subsets of Type 1 diabetes patients. Shorter templates may be favored by PCR, equally so in patients and controls. The similarity of naive, central memory and Treg TCRB repertoires appeared greater among patients than among healthy donors.

This clone turned up a few times. Its antigen is unknown. The whole isolated RNA underwent reverse transcription, so sequencing captured expressed TCRB transcripts. Libraries were prepared by immunoSEQ multiplex PCR; TCRdb keeps only in-frame clonotypes and omits some of them. The profile shows hundreds of thousands of clones, approximately 16% of them singletons. Germline V gives CDR1 SGHNT, CDR2 YYREEE (reference sequence). The V end lost 3 bases, the J end lost 4 bases, and 11 bases lay between the germline ends. The CDR3 sequence is 14 residues long. The sequenced material came from naive CD4+ T cells from blood. The clonotype comes from a young man with type 1 diabetes. The V call is TRBV5-4, the J call TRBJ2-1; the D is unclear. The CDR3, as DNA: TGTGCCAGCAGCTCACTGACTGAGTACAATGAGCAGTTCTTC. As protein: CASSSLTEYNEQFF.